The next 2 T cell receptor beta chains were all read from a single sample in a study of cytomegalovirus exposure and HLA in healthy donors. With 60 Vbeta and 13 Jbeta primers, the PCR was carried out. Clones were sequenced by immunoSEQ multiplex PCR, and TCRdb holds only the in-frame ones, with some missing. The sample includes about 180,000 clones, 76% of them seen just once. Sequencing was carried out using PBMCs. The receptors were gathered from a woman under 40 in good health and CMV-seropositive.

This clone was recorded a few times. The DNA for the CDR3 is TGTGCCAGCAGCGGTGGCTCGACTCGAACCGGCACAGATACGCAGTATTTT. Translation gives CASSGGSTRTGTDTQYF. This sequence joins TRBV13 and TRBJ2-3; D is ambiguous. This CDR3 region has 17 residues. Germline CDR1 reads PRHDT; CDR2 reads FYEKMQ (reference sequence). Between the trimmed V and J ends, which lost 5 bases and 1 base, there was a span of 19 bases.

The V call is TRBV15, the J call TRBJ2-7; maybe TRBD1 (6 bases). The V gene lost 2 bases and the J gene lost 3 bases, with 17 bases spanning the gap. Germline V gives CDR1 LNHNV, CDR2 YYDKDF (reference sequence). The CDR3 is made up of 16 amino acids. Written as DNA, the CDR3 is TGTGCCACCAGCAGAACGGCAGGGGTTCAAAGCTACGAGCAGTACTTC. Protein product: CATSRTAGVQSYEQYF.